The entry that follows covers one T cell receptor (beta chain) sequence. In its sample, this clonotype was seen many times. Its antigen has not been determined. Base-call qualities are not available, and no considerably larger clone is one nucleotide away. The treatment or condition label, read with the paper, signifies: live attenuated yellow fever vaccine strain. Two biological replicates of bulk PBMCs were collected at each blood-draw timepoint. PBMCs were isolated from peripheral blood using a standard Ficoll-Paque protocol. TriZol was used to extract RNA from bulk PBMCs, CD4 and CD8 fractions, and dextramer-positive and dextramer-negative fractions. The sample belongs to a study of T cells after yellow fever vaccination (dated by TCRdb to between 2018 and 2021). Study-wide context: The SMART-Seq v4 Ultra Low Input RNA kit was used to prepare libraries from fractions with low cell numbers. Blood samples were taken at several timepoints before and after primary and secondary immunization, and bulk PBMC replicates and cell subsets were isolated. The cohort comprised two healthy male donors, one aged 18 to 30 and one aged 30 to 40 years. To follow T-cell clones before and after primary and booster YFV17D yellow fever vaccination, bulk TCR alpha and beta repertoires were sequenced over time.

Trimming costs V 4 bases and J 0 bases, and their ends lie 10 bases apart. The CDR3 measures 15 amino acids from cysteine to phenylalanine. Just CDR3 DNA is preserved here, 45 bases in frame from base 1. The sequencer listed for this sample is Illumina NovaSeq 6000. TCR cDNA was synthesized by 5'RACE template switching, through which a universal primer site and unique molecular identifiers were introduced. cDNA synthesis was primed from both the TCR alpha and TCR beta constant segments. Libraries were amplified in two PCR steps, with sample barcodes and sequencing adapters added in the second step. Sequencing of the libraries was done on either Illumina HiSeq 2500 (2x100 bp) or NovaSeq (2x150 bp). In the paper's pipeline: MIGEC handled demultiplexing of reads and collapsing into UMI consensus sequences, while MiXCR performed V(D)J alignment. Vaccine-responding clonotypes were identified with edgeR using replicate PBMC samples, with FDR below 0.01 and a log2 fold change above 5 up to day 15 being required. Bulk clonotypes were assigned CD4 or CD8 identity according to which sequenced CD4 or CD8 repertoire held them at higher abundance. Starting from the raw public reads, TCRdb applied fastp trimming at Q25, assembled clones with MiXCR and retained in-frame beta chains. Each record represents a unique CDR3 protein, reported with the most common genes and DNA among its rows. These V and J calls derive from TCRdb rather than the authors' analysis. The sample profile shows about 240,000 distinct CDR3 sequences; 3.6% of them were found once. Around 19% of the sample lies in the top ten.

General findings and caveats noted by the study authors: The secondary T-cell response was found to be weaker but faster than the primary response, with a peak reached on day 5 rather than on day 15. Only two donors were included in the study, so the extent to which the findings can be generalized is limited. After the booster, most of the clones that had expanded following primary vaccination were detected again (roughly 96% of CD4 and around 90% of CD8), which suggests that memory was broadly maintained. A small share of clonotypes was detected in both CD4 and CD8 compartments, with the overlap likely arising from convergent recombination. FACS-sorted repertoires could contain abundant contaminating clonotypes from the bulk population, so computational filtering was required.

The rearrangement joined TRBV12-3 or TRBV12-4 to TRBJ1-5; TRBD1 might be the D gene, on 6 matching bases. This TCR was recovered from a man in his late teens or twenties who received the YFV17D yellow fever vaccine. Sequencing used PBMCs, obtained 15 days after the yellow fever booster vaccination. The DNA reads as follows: TGTGCCAGCAGTTGGACAGCTAATAGCAATCAGCCCCAGCATTTT. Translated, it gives CASSWTANSNQPQHF.